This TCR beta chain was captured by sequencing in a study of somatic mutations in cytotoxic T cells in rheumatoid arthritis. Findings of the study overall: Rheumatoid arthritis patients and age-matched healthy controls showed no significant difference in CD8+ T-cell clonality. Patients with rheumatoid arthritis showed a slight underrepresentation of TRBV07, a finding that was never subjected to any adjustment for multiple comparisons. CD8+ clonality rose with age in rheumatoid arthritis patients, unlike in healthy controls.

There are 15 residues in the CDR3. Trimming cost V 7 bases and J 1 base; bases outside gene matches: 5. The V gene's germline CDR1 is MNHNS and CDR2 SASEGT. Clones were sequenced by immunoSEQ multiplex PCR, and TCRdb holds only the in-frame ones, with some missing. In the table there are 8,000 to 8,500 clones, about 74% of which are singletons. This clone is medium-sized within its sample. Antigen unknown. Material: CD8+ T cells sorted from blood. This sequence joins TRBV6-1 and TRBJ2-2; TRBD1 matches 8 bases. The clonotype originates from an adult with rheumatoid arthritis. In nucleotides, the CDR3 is TGTGCCAGCAACTCCGGGACAGGGAACACCGGGGAGCTGTTTTTT. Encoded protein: CASNSGTGNTGELFF.